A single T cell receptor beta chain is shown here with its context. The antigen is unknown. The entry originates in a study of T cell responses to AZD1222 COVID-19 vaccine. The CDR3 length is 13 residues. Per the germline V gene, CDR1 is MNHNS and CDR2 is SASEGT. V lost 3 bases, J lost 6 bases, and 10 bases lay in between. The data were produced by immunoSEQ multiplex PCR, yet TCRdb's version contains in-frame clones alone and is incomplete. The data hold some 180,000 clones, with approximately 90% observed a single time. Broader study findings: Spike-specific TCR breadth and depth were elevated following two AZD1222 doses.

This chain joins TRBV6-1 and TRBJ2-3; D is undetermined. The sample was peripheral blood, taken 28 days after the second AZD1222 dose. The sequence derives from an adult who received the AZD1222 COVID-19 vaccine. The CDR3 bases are TGTGCCAGCAGTGATTTCAGTGCGGATACGCAGTATTTT. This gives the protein CASSDFSADTQYF.